The clone carrying this TCR beta chain was recorded a few times. Its target is not known. CDR3 length: 17 residues. This sample stems from a study of beta chain features in type 1 diabetes. Study-wide findings and caveats: Moderately but significantly shorter TCRB CDR3s were found in Type 1 diabetes patients in all four CD4+ subsets. Relative to healthy donors, patients appeared to have naive, central memory and Treg TCRB repertoires that were more similar.

Since all of the isolated RNA was reverse transcribed, expressed TCRB transcripts were what got sequenced. Some clones are missing from TCRdb's copy, which holds only in-frame ones; the method was immunoSEQ multiplex PCR. The sample lists nearly 350,000 clones; roughly 9% were seen once. The chain carries TRBV21-1 and TRBJ2-7; the listed D gene, TRBD1, was not tested against the DNA. TRBV21-1 is deemed a pseudogene. Sequenced input: central memory CD4+ T cells from blood. This TCR was recovered from a man aged 25-40 years with type 1 diabetes. CDR3 protein: CASSKEGAGQSSYEQYF. The CDR3 nucleotides read TGTGCCAGCAGCAAAGAGGGTGCGGGACAGAGCTCCTACGAGCAGTACTTC.